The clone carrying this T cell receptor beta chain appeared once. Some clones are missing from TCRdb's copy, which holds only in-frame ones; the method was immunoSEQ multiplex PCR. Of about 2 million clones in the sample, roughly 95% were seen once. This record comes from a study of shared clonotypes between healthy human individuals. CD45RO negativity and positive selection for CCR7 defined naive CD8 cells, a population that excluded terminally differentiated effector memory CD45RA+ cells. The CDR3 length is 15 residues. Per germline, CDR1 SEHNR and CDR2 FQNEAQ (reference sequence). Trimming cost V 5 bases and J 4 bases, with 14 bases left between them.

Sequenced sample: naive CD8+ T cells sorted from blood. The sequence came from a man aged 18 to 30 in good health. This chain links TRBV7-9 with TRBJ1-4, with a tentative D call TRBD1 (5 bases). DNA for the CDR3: TGTGCCAGCAGCCCACCGGGACGCATTAATGAAAAACTGTTTTTT. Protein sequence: CASSPPGRINEKLFF.